Shown below are 15 T cell receptor beta chains from a single sample sequenced in a study of control samples from healthy donors and cancer patients. Assay used: immunoSEQ multiplex PCR; TCRdb lists only in-frame clones, some missing. Among 45,000 to 65,000 clones listed, roughly 86% were seen once. Sample: PBMCs. The receptors derive from a man aged 50 to 59 with head and neck cancer.

The chain combines TRBV4-2 with TRBJ2-3; D tentatively fits TRBD1 or TRBD2 (5 bases each). The CDR3 extends over 16 amino acids. CDR1 and CDR2 from the germline V gene are LGHNA and YNFKEQ. V was cut by 4 bases and J by 5 bases, with 19 bases left in between. Written as DNA, the CDR3 is TGTGCCAGCAGCCGCACCGGGGCGGCTGGAGAAGATACGCAGTATTTT. This gives the protein CASSRTGAAGEDTQYF.

The rearrangement joins TRBV13 to TRBJ2-3; 10 bases agree with TRBD2. The germline gives CDR1 PRHDT, CDR2 FYEKMQ (reference sequence). The V and J ends lost 4 bases and 5 bases, in that order; junction bases with no gene match: 12. The CDR3 is 17 residues long. The CDR3 region has the DNA TGTGCCAGCAGCTCGACCCCCGGGACTAGCGCGGGAGATACGCAGTATTTT. This translates into CASSSTPGTSAGDTQYF.

The rearrangement joins TRBV11-2 to TRBJ2-2; unclear D gene. The V end lost 6 bases, the J end lost 0 bases, and 11 bases lay between the germline ends. CDR3 length: 15 residues. The V gene's germline CDR1 is SGHAT and CDR2 FQNNGV. The CDR3 here is CASRSIRTNTGELFF. Here the CDR3 DNA reads TGTGCCAGCAGGAGTATTCGAACGAACACCGGGGAGCTGTTTTTT. Using reference TRBV11-2 and TRBJ2-2 for the parts outside the CDR3, the full variable domain is EAGVAQSPRYKIIEKRQSVAFWCNPISGHATLYWYQQILGQGPKLLIQFQNNGVVDDSQLPKDRFSAERLKGVDSTLKIQPAKLEDSAVYLCASRSIRTNTGELFFGEGSRLTVL.

V and J are TRBV5-8 and TRBJ2-1; tentatively, D is TRBD1 or TRBD2 (5 bases each). Trimming stripped 4 bases from V and 4 bases from J, with 12 bases between. The CDR3 runs to 14 residues. Germline V gives CDR1 SGHTS, CDR2 YDEGEE. CDR3 loop: CASSPRDLYNEQFF. The CDR3, as DNA: TGTGCCAGCAGCCCCCGGGACCTATACAATGAGCAGTTCTTC.

The gene calls are TRBV6-6 and TRBJ1-5; D is ambiguous. The CDR3 is 14 amino acids. CDR1 is MNHNY and CDR2 is SVGAGI in the germline V gene (reference sequence). Trimming took off 7 bases at V and 1 base at J, with 11 bases between the two ends. The CDR3 loop is CASNRLGSNQPQHF. The CDR3 nucleotides are TGTGCCAGCAACCGCTTAGGGAGCAATCAGCCCCAGCATTTT.

This clone was observed a single time. The genes are TRBV3-1 (or the pseudogene TRBV3-2) and TRBJ1-4; D not resolved. Germline V gene lookup returns CDR1 LGHDT and CDR2 YNNKEL (reference sequence). V was cut by 1 base and J by 13 bases, with 7 bases left in between. This CDR3 contains 11 residues. The CDR3: CASSQGLALFF. As DNA, the CDR3 is TGTGCCAGCAGCCAAGGGTTAGCACTGTTTTTT.

This chain joins TRBV6-6 and TRBJ2-6; D is unclear. CDR3 length: 15 residues. V was pared by 10 bases and J by 0 bases, with 13 bases between. The germline CDR1 and CDR2 sequences are MNHNY and SVGAGI (reference sequence). CDR3 protein: CATEPRLSGANVLTF. CDR3 DNA sequence: TGTGCCACCGAACCTAGACTCTCTGGGGCCAACGTCCTGACTTTC.

The V gene is TRBV7-8, the J gene TRBJ2-5; the match to TRBD1 covers 8 bases. With 0 bases clipped from V and 1 base from J, the junction kept 4 bases outside the gene matches. The V gene's germline CDR1 is SGHVS and CDR2 FQNEAQ. The CDR3 has 16 residues. CDR3 bases: TGTGCCAGCAGCTTAGCCCGCAGGGGGCTCCAAGAGACCCAGTACTTC. This translates into CASSLARRGLQETQYF.

V is TRBV6-5 and J is TRBJ2-1; perhaps TRBD2 as D (5 bases). With 0 bases removed from V and 8 bases from J, the gap between germline ends came to 8 bases. Germline V gene sequence: CDR1 MNHEY, CDR2 SVGAGI. The CDR3 is 13 residues long. In DNA form, the CDR3 reads TGTGCCAGCAGTTACTCCGAGGAGGATGAGCAGTTCTTC. Its translation is CASSYSEEDEQFF.

This clone was seen just once. This chain connects TRBV4-2 to TRBJ2-1, with 9 bases aligning to TRBD1. J was trimmed by 6 bases and V by 3 bases; bases with no gene match: 9. Germline V lookup: CDR1 LGHNA, CDR2 YNFKEQ. This CDR3 is built from 16 residues. In DNA form, the CDR3 reads TGTGCCAGCAGCCACGCCCCGGGACAGGGTCTCAATGAGCAGTTCTTC. Translating it yields CASSHAPGQGLNEQFF.

J is TRBJ2-7 and V is TRBV9; 9 bases are shared with TRBD1. V was clipped by 2 bases and J by 3 bases; unmatched bases: 6. Germline CDR1 SGDLS, CDR2 YYNGEE. There are 15 residues in the CDR3. This chain's CDR3 is CASSVSPDRGYEQYF. The CDR3 nucleotides are TGTGCCAGCAGCGTTTCCCCGGACAGGGGCTACGAGCAGTACTTC. Combining the CDR3 with reference TRBV9 and TRBJ2-7 gives the whole variable domain DSGVTQTPKHLITATGQRVTLRCSPRSGDLSVYWYQQSLDQGLQFLIQYYNGEERAKGNILERFSAQQFPDLHSELNLSSLELGDSALYFCASSVSPDRGYEQYFGPGTRLTVT.

The chain recombines TRBV5-1 with TRBJ2-2, with a tentative D call TRBD2 (5 bases). The V end was cut by 5 bases, the J end by 6 bases, with 14 bases between. Germline V gives CDR1 SGHRS, CDR2 YFSETQ. This CDR3 has 14 amino acids. Here the CDR3 reads CASRDGPGAGELFF. The CDR3, as DNA: TGCGCCAGCAGGGACGGTCCCGGGGCCGGGGAGCTGTTTTTT.

This clone occurred once. CDR3 residues: CASSGSSGRGADTQYF. The CDR3 bases are TGTGCCAGCAGTGGGTCTAGCGGGAGAGGTGCAGATACGCAGTATTTT. The J gene is TRBJ2-3, the V gene TRBV6-4; 10 nucleotides match TRBD2. Trimming cost V 4 bases and J 4 bases; bases outside gene matches: 8. This CDR3 comprises 16 residues. Germline V lookup: CDR1 MRHNA, CDR2 SNTAGT.

The V gene is TRBV10-3, the J gene TRBJ1-2, with unresolved D. The germline V gene has CDR1 ENHRY and CDR2 SYGVKD. The V and J ends lost 0 bases and 6 bases respectively, with 14 bases between them. The CDR3 consists of 15 residues. CDR3 amino acids: CAISESGREVDGYTF. The CDR3 DNA sequence: TGTGCCATCAGTGAGTCGGGGAGGGAGGTAGATGGCTACACCTTC.

Only one count was recorded for this clone. V is TRBV15 and J is TRBJ2-5, with no clear D. From germline, CDR1 is LNHNV and CDR2 YYDKDF (reference sequence). Trimming took 1 base from V and 2 from J, leaving 5 bases between them. The CDR3 has 13 residues. CDR3 in amino acids: CATSRGVQETQYF. As DNA, the CDR3 is TGTGCCACCAGCAGAGGTGTGCAAGAGACCCAGTACTTC.